Each of the 19 T cell receptor beta chains below was sequenced from the same sample in a study of shared clonotypes between healthy human individuals. Clones were sequenced by immunoSEQ multiplex PCR, and TCRdb holds only the in-frame ones, with some missing. The sample carries some 980,000 clones, 76% recorded once. The sequenced sample was memory CD4+ T cells sorted from blood. Subset given: CD45RA-negative fraction. The receptors were gathered from a man aged 18 to 35 in good health.

This chain links TRBV6-1 with TRBJ1-5; 7 bases map to TRBD1. The CDR3 length is 14 residues. The germline V gene encodes CDR1 MNHNS and CDR2 SASEGT. J lost 8 bases, V lost 4 bases, and 8 bases had no gene match. The CDR3 DNA sequence: TGTGCCAGCAGTGGGGGACAGTGGAAAGAGCCCCAGCATTTT. As protein: CASSGGQWKEPQHF.

The chain is built from TRBV9 and TRBJ1-2, with D tentatively TRBD1 (5 bases). The CDR3 consists of 16 residues. Per germline, CDR1 SGDLS and CDR2 YYNGEE. V was trimmed by 3 bases and J by 2 bases, leaving 17 bases between them. CDR3 bases: TGTGCCAGCAGCGCCAACCCAGCAGGGCTCAACTATGGCTACACCTTC. Its translation: CASSANPAGLNYGYTF.

This clone was detected a few times. This chain joins TRBV30 and TRBJ1-2, with 7 bases matching TRBD1. V was pared by 2 bases and J by 8 bases, with 5 bases of the junction left unmatched. From germline, CDR1 is GTSNPN and CDR2 SVGIG (reference sequence). This CDR3 contains 12 residues. The CDR3 loop reads CAWSWGDSGYTF. CDR3 DNA sequence: TGTGCCTGGAGTTGGGGGGACAGCGGCTACACCTTC.

The chain employs TRBV7-2 and TRBJ1-1; the D gene is possibly TRBD1 (6 bases). Germline V gene sequence: CDR1 SGHTA, CDR2 FQGNSA. CDR3 size: 16 residues. V lost 2 bases and J 0 bases, leaving 13 bases between the germline ends. The DNA for the CDR3 is TGTGCCAGCAGCTTATACAGGGTCGGGATGAACACTGAAGCTTTCTTT. Translated: CASSLYRVGMNTEAFF. The full variable domain, with the rest looked up from reference TRBV7-2 and TRBJ1-1, is GAGVSQSPSNKVTEKGKDVELRCDPISGHTALYWYRQSLGQGLEFLIYFQGNSAPDKSGLPSDRFSAERTGGSVSTLTIQRTQQEDSAVYLCASSLYRVGMNTEAFFGQGTRLTVV.

The chain joins TRBV9 to TRBJ1-1; unclear D gene. The CDR3 consists of 15 residues. V was pared by 1 base and J by 5 bases, with 15 bases between. Germline lookup yields CDR1 SGDLS and CDR2 YYNGEE. The CDR3 loop reads CASSVSSRGRTEAFF. CDR3 coding DNA: TGTGCCAGCAGCGTATCCTCCAGAGGAAGAACTGAAGCTTTCTTT.

The chain recombines TRBV28 with TRBJ1-4; TRBD1 agrees at 7 bases. The germline V gene has CDR1 MDHEN and CDR2 SYDVKM. J gave up 7 bases and V 6 bases, and 11 bases lay outside the gene matches. The CDR3 totals 15 residues. CDR3 nucleotide sequence: TGTGCCAGCAGAAAAGGGGGCCTCTACGGTGAAAAACTGTTTTTT. Residues: CASRKGGLYGEKLFF.

The V gene is TRBV10-1, the J gene TRBJ2-2, with TRBD2 as a possible D gene (5 bases). Trimming took off 5 bases at V and 2 bases at J, with 9 bases between the two ends. The CDR3 extends over 14 amino acids. In germline, CDR1 is WNHNN, CDR2 SYGVQD (reference sequence). The CDR3 reads CASSTGSNTGELFF. The CDR3 DNA reads TGCGCCAGCAGTACGGGATCTAACACCGGGGAGCTGTTTTTT.

The J gene is TRBJ1-3, the V gene TRBV6-6, with unresolved D. Trimming shortened V by 1 base and J by 1 base, and 5 bases separated the two germline ends. From germline, CDR1 is MNHNY and CDR2 SVGAGI (reference sequence). This CDR3 is built from 14 residues. For the CDR3, the DNA is TGTGCCAGCAGTTACTTAGATTCTGGAAACACCATATATTTT. Its protein is CASSYLDSGNTIYF.

The chain has TRBV6-1 and TRBJ2-3; TRBD2 might be the D (5 bases). In germline, CDR1 is MNHNS, CDR2 SASEGT. This CDR3 region has 14 residues. The V and J ends lost 5 bases and 5 bases respectively, with 14 bases between them. The CDR3 sequence: CASSHRGIVDTQYF. The DNA of the CDR3 is TGTGCCAGCAGTCACCGGGGAATCGTAGATACGCAGTATTTT.

The V and J genes are TRBV18 and TRBJ2-2; D is perhaps TRBD2 (5 bases). The CDR3 is 16 amino acids. The V and J ends lost 2 bases and 1 base respectively, with 11 bases between them. Germline V CDR1 and CDR2: KGHSH, LQKENI. The CDR3, as DNA: TGTGCCAGCTCACCAAAGAGAGGGCTGAACACCGGGGAGCTGTTTTTT. It is translated as CASSPKRGLNTGELFF.

Of note for this clone: An end of the junction does not agree with germline; a read error may underlie this. V is TRBV7-7 and J is TRBJ2-1, with TRBD2 matching 14 bases. The CDR3 covers 15 residues. Germline CDR1 reads SSHAT; CDR2 reads FNYEAQ (reference sequence). The CDR3 region has the DNA TGTGCTAGCAGCCGGACTAGCGGGAGGACGGATGAGCAGTTCTTC. It specifies CASSRTSGRTDEQFF.

The chain employs TRBV10-3 and TRBJ2-5, with 12 bases fitting TRBD2. The CDR3 is made up of 18 amino acids. From germline, CDR1 is ENHRY and CDR2 SYGVKD. With 3 bases clipped from V and 0 bases from J, the junction kept 8 bases outside the gene matches. DNA of the CDR3: TGTGCCATCAGTGAAGTGAGACTAGCGGGAGTCCACCAAGAGACCCAGTACTTC. It is translated as CAISEVRLAGVHQETQYF.

The gene calls are TRBV7-2 and TRBJ1-3; 7 bases align to TRBD1. Germline-derived CDR1 and CDR2 are SGHTA and FQGNSA. CDR3 size: 14 residues. V lost 3 bases and J lost 6; bases outside the gene matches: 5. The CDR3, as DNA: TGTGCCAGCAGCTTTACAGGGGCCGAAAACACCATATATTTT. Amino acids: CASSFTGAENTIYF.

The rearrangement uses TRBV5-6 and TRBJ2-2, with D tentatively TRBD1 (5 bases). CDR3 length: 13 amino acids. Trimming removed 2 bases from V and 3 bases from J, with 5 bases in between. Germline V gene sequence: CDR1 SGHDT, CDR2 YYEEEE. The CDR3 sequence is CASSLGDTGELFF. CDR3 coding DNA: TGTGCCAGCAGCTTAGGGGACACCGGGGAGCTGTTTTTT.

This clone was detected once. The chain is built from TRBV5-1 and TRBJ2-3, with 7 bases aligning to TRBD2. V was clipped by 3 bases and J by 2 bases; unmatched bases: 6. This CDR3 has 15 amino acids. CDR1 is SGHRS, CDR2 YFSETQ, per germline. The CDR3 DNA sequence: TGCGCCAGCAGCTCCCCTAGCGGACTCACAGATACGCAGTATTTT. This sequence encodes CASSSPSGLTDTQYF.

This chain uses TRBV4-3 with TRBJ2-3; 8 bases fit TRBD1. Germline loops: CDR1 LGHNA, CDR2 YSLEER. Trimming removed 1 base from V and 3 bases from J; junction bases left unmatched: 3. The length of the CDR3 is 15 residues. This CDR3 is CASSQADRVTDTQYF. In DNA, the CDR3 is TGCGCCAGCAGCCAAGCGGACAGGGTGACAGATACGCAGTATTTT.

The CDR3, as DNA: TGCGCCAGCAGCCGCGCATCGGACAGGACCTATTCCTACAATGAGCAGTTCTTC. Protein product: CASSRASDRTYSYNEQFF. This chain links TRBV4-1 with TRBJ2-1; 7 bases are a match to TRBD1. Germline V gives CDR1 MGHRA, CDR2 YSYEKL. The CDR3 is made up of 18 amino acids. Trimming cost V 4 bases and J 1 base; bases outside gene matches: 13.

The V gene is TRBV18, the J gene TRBJ2-5; no clear D. V shed 0 bases and J shed 3 bases, with 8 bases lying between them. Germline V gene data show CDR1 as KGHSH and CDR2 as LQKENI. CDR3 length: 14 residues. The CDR3 sequence is CASSPPLREETQYF. In DNA, the CDR3 is TGTGCCAGCTCACCACCACTGAGAGAAGAGACCCAGTACTTC.

The rearrangement links TRBV11-2 to TRBJ2-7; a possible D gene is TRBD2 (6 bases). With 5 bases removed from V and 3 bases from J, the gap between germline ends came to 14 bases. Germline V lookup: CDR1 SGHAT, CDR2 FQNNGV. The CDR3 runs 14 residues. The chain's CDR3 is CASSPQISGYEQYF. The DNA for the CDR3 is TGTGCCAGCAGCCCACAGATTAGCGGCTACGAGCAGTACTTC.